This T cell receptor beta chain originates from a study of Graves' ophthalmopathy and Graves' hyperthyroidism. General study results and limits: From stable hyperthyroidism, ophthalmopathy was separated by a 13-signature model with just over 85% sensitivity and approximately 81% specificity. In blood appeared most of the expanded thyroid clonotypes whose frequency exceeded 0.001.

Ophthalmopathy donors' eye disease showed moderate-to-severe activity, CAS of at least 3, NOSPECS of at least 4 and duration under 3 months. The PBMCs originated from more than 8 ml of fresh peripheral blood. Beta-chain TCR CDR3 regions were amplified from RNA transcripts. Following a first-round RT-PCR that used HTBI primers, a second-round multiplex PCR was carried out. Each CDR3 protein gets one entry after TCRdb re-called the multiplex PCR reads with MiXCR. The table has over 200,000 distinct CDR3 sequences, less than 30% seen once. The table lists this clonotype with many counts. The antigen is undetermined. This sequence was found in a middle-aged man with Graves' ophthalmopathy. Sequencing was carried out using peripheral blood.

CDR3 in amino acids: CASSRGPIDEQYF. The CDR3 bases are TGTGCCAGCAGCCGAGGTCCAATCGACGAGCAGTACTTC. This chain links TRBV11-2 with TRBJ2-7; unclear D gene. V lost 5 bases and J lost 5, with 13 bases in between. The CDR3 spans 13 residues. Germline V lookup: CDR1 SGHAT, CDR2 FQNNGV.